This TCR beta chain was obtained from a study of cytomegalovirus exposure and HLA in healthy donors. Across the whole study: Out of 150 million to 200 million T cells, an earlier analysis found some 120 million unique TCR beta sequences in total. The study, taken as a whole, reports: Accurate predictions that matched the HLA-A and HLA-B alleles of most subjects were reportedly made from TCR beta sequences. The listing of 160 or so TCR beta chains classed them as cytomegalovirus-associated.

Regarding this clone: Its antigen is not known.

Germline V gene sequence: CDR1 SGHAT, CDR2 FQNNGV. CDR3 length: 16 residues. V lost 4 bases, J lost 3 bases, and 5 bases stayed unmatched. The PCR used 60 Vbeta and 13 Jbeta primers. Only in-frame clones appear in the TCRdb table, and some are missing; sequencing was by immunoSEQ multiplex PCR. The data show about 180,000 clones, over 70% seen once. The gene calls are TRBV11-2 and TRBJ2-5; 13 positions agree with TRBD2. This TCR derives from a male donor in good health and CMV-seronegative. Specimen: PBMCs. CDR3 loop: CASSSTSGRAKETQYF. In DNA form, the CDR3 reads TGTGCCAGCAGCTCCACTAGCGGGAGGGCCAAAGAGACCCAGTACTTC.